What follows are 22 T cell receptor beta chains derived from one specimen sequenced in a study of graft-versus-host responses after intestinal transplantation. The antigens of these receptors remain unknown. Method: immunoSEQ multiplex PCR; TCRdb's copy keeps in-frame clones and lacks some. This sample yields some 110,000 clones, of which about nine tenths are seen a single time; over 0.15% belongs to the top ten. The sequencing used unstimulated CD4+ T cells sorted from spleen or lymph node cells, collected before intestinal transplant. These receptors came from a human donor who received an intestinal transplant.

In this sample, this clone turned up a few times. V gene TRBV7-9 combines with J gene TRBJ2-1; D might be TRBD2 (6 bases). Germline V gene sequence: CDR1 SEHNR, CDR2 FQNEAQ (reference sequence). This CDR3 contains 17 residues. V was trimmed by 2 bases and J by 0 bases, leaving 14 bases between them. The CDR3 protein is CASSLLGAGSSYNEQFF. The CDR3 DNA sequence: TGTGCCAGCAGCTTATTGGGCGCGGGGAGCTCCTACAATGAGCAGTTCTTC.

This chain joins TRBV7-8 and TRBJ1-3; D unclear. The germline V gene encodes CDR1 SGHVS and CDR2 FQNEAQ. The CDR3 is 11 residues long. Trimming stripped 6 bases from V and 4 bases from J, with 4 bases between. CDR3 in DNA: TGTGCCAGCAGTATCGGAAACACCATATATTTT. Translated, it gives CASSIGNTIYF.

This chain joins TRBV30 and TRBJ1-3; the match to TRBD1 covers 8 bases. There are 15 residues in the CDR3. The junction had 9 bases not matched to a gene; V was cut back by 8 bases and J by 0 bases. Germline CDR1 and CDR2: GTSNPN and SVGIG (reference sequence). The CDR3 DNA is TGTGCCCGAACGACAGGGGATTTCTCTGGAAACACCATATATTTT. Translating it yields CARTTGDFSGNTIYF.

The chain employs TRBV6-5 and TRBJ1-1; perhaps TRBD1 as D (5 bases). V was cut by 2 bases and J by 6 bases, with 16 bases left in between. The CDR3 length is 15 residues. CDR1 and CDR2 (germline): MNHEY, SVGAGI. CDR3 nucleotide sequence: TGTGCCAGCAGTTACCGCGGGGCTGAGGGCCCTGAAGCTTTCTTT. It codes for CASSYRGAEGPEAFF.

The rearrangement links TRBV10-3 to TRBJ2-6; D perhaps matches TRBD1 (6 bases). CDR1 and CDR2 from the germline V gene are ENHRY and SYGVKD. With 5 bases removed from V and 2 bases from J, the gap between germline ends came to 10 bases. This CDR3 is built from 15 residues. The CDR3 reads CAISRKGAGANVLTF. In DNA form, the CDR3 reads TGTGCCATCAGTCGGAAGGGGGCTGGGGCCAACGTCCTGACTTTC.

The chain recombines TRBV5-6 with TRBJ1-5; 7 positions match TRBD1. V was clipped by 1 base and J by 7 bases; unmatched bases: 8. The CDR3 length is 15 residues. In germline, CDR1 is SGHDT, CDR2 YYEEEE. The CDR3 DNA follows: TGTGCCAGCAGCTTGTGGCAGGGACAGACCCAGCCCCAGCATTTT. This sequence encodes CASSLWQGQTQPQHF.

This sequence joins TRBV5-1 and TRBJ2-3; the D gene is possibly TRBD2 (5 bases). CDR1 is SGHRS, CDR2 YFSETQ, per germline. The CDR3 loop spans 13 amino acids. Between the trimmed V and J ends, which lost 0 bases and 10 bases, there was a span of 12 bases. This CDR3 is CASSLVLGEPQYF. DNA for the CDR3: TGCGCCAGCAGCTTGGTACTTGGGGAGCCGCAGTATTTT.

This clone has more than one count but fewer than ten. The chain combines TRBV13 with TRBJ1-2; D gene ambiguous. The CDR3 covers 13 residues. Germline CDR1 and CDR2: PRHDT and FYEKMQ (reference sequence). V shed 6 bases and J shed 5 bases, with 13 bases lying between them. This chain's CDR3 is CASSLPGNYGYTF. The CDR3 coding sequence is TGTGCCAGCAGTTTACCGGGTAATTATGGCTACACCTTC.

The CDR3 region has the DNA TGTGCCAGTCAACGCCTAGGGGGGGACTATGGCTACACCTTC. The encoded protein is CASQRLGGDYGYTF. V and J are TRBV5-6 and TRBJ1-2; D possibly corresponds to TRBD1 (6 bases). Germline V gene lookup returns CDR1 SGHDT and CDR2 YYEEEE. The ends were cut back, 8 bases at V and 3 bases at J, with 17 bases in the middle. The CDR3 consists of 14 residues.

As to this clone: This specimen includes other DNA sequences encoding the same CDR3. The V call is TRBV6-1, the J call TRBJ1-6, with D possibly matching TRBD1 (6 bases). The length of the CDR3 is 13 residues. V lost 6 bases to trimming and J lost 6 bases, with 9 bases between them. Per the germline V gene, CDR1 is MNHNS and CDR2 is SASEGT. The CDR3 protein is CASRRDINSPLHF. CDR3 nucleotide sequence: TGTGCCAGCAGACGGGACATTAATTCACCCCTCCACTTT.

The genes are TRBV5-6 and TRBJ2-3; 8 bases are a match to TRBD1. With V trimmed by 0 bases and J by 7 bases, 7 bases remained unmatched. Germline loops: CDR1 SGHDT, CDR2 YYEEEE. The CDR3 is 15 residues long. CDR3 region: CASSLEGTGRYTQYF. As DNA, the CDR3 is TGTGCCAGCAGCTTGGAGGGGACAGGACGGTATACGCAGTATTTT.

This clone was found once. This chain joins TRBV5-1 and TRBJ1-5, with D maybe TRBD1 (6 bases). Trimming stripped 7 bases from V and 3 bases from J, with 26 bases between. The CDR3 consists of 18 residues. Germline CDR1 and CDR2: SGHRS and YFSETQ. CDR3 loop: CASPAIPNRAGNNQPQHF. The CDR3 DNA follows: TGCGCCAGCCCAGCTATTCCCAACAGGGCTGGCAACAATCAGCCCCAGCATTTT.

The gene calls are TRBV27 and TRBJ1-5, with a weak D call TRBD1 (5 bases). Per the germline V gene, CDR1 is MNHEY and CDR2 is SMNVEV (reference sequence). This CDR3 spans 15 amino acids. V lost 3 bases to trimming and J lost 2 bases, with 11 bases between them. The CDR3 DNA follows: TGTGCCAGCAGTTTTTTATCGGGGGGCAATCAGCCCCAGCATTTT. As protein: CASSFLSGGNQPQHF.

V gene TRBV2 combines with J gene TRBJ2-7, with D possibly TRBD1 on 5 matching bases. This CDR3 is built from 15 residues. Germline lookup yields CDR1 SNHLY and CDR2 FYNNEI. V was trimmed by 6 bases and J by 2 bases, leaving 17 bases between them. The CDR3 reads CASSPLGRTPYEQYF. CDR3 nucleotide sequence: TGTGCCAGCAGCCCTCTGGGGCGAACTCCCTACGAGCAGTACTTC.

The gene calls are TRBV9 and TRBJ2-5; 7 bases agree with TRBD1. The V and J ends lost 4 bases and 0 bases, in that order; junction bases with no gene match: 6. Germline assignment: CDR1 SGDLS and CDR2 YYNGEE. There are 15 residues in the CDR3. CDR3 region: CASSRRQGHQETQYF. The DNA for the CDR3 is TGTGCCAGCAGCCGACGACAGGGACACCAAGAGACCCAGTACTTC. The entire variable domain, with the rest obtained from reference TRBV9 and TRBJ2-5, is as follows: DSGVTQTPKHLITATGQRVTLRCSPRSGDLSVYWYQQSLDQGLQFLIQYYNGEERAKGNILERFSAQQFPDLHSELNLSSLELGDSALYFCASSRRQGHQETQYFGPGTRLLVL.

This rearrangement joins TRBV4-3 to TRBJ2-3, with TRBD2 matching over 9 bases. Germline values: CDR1 LGHNA, CDR2 YSLEER. The CDR3 sequence is 21 residues long. The junction had 18 bases not matched to a gene; V was cut back by 0 bases and J by 2 bases. CDR3 nucleotide sequence: TGCGCCAGCAGCCAAGAGTACGGGCTGCTAGCGGGGCAGGGAATCACAGATACGCAGTATTTT. It encodes CASSQEYGLLAGQGITDTQYF.

The J gene is TRBJ2-7, the V gene TRBV19; D remains ambiguous. The ends were cut back, 9 bases at V and 4 bases at J, with 13 bases in the middle. Per the germline V gene, CDR1 is LNHDA and CDR2 is SQIVND (reference sequence). The CDR3 loop spans 12 amino acids. The chain's CDR3 is CARRERQYEQYF. The CDR3 DNA reads TGTGCCAGGCGAGAACGACAATACGAGCAGTACTTC.

The rearrangement links TRBV6-6 to TRBJ1-5, with 8 bases that match TRBD1. CDR3 length equals 14 residues. V dropped 2 bases and J dropped 7; count of bases not matched to a gene: 4. Germline CDR1 reads MNHNY; CDR2 reads SVGAGI (reference sequence). The CDR3, as DNA: TGTGCCAGCAGTTACGGACAGGGTAAACAGCCCCAGCATTTT. Encoded protein: CASSYGQGKQPQHF.

The chain joins TRBV5-1 to TRBJ2-2, with a tentative D call TRBD1 (6 bases). The V gene's germline CDR1 is SGHRS and CDR2 YFSETQ. V was clipped by 7 bases and J by 1 base, with 11 bases between them. The CDR3 sequence is 14 residues long. The DNA of the CDR3 is TGCGCCAGCGGCAGGACAGTGAACACCGGGGAGCTGTTTTTT. This encodes CASGRTVNTGELFF.

The V gene is TRBV28, the J gene TRBJ2-7; D not certain. Between the trimmed V and J ends, which lost 4 bases and 4 bases, there was a span of 8 bases. This CDR3 contains 12 residues. Looked up from germline, CDR1 is MDHEN and CDR2 is SYDVKM. The CDR3 sequence is CASSSQLYEQYF. In DNA form, the CDR3 reads TGTGCCAGCAGTTCGCAACTTTACGAGCAGTACTTC.

The genes are TRBV5-1 and TRBJ2-7, with 14 nucleotides matching TRBD2. CDR1 is SGHRS and CDR2 is YFSETQ in the germline V gene. The V segment lost 4 bases and the J segment 3 bases; nucleotides outside the gene matches: 3. The CDR3 loop spans 15 amino acids. The CDR3: CASSRGLAGDYEQYF. In nucleotides, the CDR3 is TGCGCCAGCAGCCGGGGACTAGCGGGAGACTACGAGCAGTACTTC.

J is TRBJ1-1 and V is TRBV29-1, with D unresolved. Per the germline V gene, CDR1 is SQVTM and CDR2 is ANQGSEA. The germline V and J ends were trimmed by 5 bases and 7 bases, with 8 bases remaining between them. The CDR3 is 10 residues long. The CDR3 here is CSVPEGEAFF. The CDR3 DNA reads as TGCAGCGTTCCCGAGGGTGAAGCTTTCTTT.